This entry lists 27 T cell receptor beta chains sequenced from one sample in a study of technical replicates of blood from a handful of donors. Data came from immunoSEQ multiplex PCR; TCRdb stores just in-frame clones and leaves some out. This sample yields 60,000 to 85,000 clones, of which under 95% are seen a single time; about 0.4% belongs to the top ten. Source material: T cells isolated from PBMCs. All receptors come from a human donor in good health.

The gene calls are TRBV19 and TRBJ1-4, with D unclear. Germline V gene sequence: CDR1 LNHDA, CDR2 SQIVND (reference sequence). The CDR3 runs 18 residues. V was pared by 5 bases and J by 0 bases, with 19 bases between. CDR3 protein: CASSPGVSGKATNEKLFF. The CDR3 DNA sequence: TGTGCCAGTAGTCCTGGAGTTAGCGGGAAGGCAACTAATGAAAAACTGTTTTTT.

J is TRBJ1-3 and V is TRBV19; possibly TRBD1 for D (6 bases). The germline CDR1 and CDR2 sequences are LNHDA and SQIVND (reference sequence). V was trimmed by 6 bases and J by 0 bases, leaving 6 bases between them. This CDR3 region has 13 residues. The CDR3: CASRDSSGNTIYF. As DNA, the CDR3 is TGTGCCAGTAGGGACAGCTCTGGAAACACCATATATTTT.

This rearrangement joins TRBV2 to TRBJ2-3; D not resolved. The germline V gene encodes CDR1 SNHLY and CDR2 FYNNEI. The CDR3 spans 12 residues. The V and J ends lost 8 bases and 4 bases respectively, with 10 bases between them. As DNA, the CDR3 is TGTGCCAGCTTGACCGGGTCAGATACGCAGTATTTT. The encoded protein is CASLTGSDTQYF.

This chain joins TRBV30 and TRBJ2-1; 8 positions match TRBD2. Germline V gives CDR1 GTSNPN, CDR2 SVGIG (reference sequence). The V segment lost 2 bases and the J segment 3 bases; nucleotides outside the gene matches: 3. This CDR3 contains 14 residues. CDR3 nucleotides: TGTGCCTGGAGTAGACTAGCGATCTACAATGAGCAGTTCTTC. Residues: CAWSRLAIYNEQFF.

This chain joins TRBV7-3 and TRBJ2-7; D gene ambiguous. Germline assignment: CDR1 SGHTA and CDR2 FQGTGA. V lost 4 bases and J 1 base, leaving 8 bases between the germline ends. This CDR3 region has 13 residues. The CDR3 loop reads CASSSIQSYEQYF. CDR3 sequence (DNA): TGTGCCAGCAGCTCCATACAGTCCTACGAGCAGTACTTC.

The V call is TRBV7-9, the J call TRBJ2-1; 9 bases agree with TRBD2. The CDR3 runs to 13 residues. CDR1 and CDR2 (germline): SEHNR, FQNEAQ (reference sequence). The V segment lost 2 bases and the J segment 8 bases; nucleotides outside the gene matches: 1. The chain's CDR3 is CASSLRLADEQFF. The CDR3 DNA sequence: TGTGCCAGCAGCTTAAGACTAGCGGATGAGCAGTTCTTC.

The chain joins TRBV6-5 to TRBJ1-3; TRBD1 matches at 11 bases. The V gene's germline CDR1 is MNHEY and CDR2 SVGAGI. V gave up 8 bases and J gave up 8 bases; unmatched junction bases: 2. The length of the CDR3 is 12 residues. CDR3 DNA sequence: TGTGCCAGCGGACAGGGGGCATACACCATATATTTT. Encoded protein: CASGQGAYTIYF.

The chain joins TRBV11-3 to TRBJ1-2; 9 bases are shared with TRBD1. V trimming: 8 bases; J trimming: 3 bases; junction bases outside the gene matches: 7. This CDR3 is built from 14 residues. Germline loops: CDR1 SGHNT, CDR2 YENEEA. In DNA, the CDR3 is TGTGCCAGCCAGGAACGGGACAGGGACTATGGCTACACCTTC. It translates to CASQERDRDYGYTF.

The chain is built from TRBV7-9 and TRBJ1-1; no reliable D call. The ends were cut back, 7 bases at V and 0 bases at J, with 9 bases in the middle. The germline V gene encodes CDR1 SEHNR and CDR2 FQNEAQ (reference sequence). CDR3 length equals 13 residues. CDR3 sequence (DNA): TGTGCCAGCACCATCTCGGTGAACACTGAAGCTTTCTTT. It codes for CASTISVNTEAFF.

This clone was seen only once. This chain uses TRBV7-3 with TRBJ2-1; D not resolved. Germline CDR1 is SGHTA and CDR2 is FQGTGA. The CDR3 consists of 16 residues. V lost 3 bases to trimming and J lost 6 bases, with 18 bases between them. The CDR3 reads CASSFSLGGPRNEQFF. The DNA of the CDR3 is TGTGCCAGCAGCTTTAGTCTGGGTGGGCCCCGCAATGAGCAGTTCTTC.

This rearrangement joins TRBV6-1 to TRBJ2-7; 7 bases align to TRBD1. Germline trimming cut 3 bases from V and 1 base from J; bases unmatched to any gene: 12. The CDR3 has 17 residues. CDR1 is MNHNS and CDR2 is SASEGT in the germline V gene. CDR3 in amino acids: CASSDDRAGPTSYEQYF. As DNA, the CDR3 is TGTGCCAGCAGTGACGACAGGGCAGGACCAACATCCTACGAGCAGTACTTC.

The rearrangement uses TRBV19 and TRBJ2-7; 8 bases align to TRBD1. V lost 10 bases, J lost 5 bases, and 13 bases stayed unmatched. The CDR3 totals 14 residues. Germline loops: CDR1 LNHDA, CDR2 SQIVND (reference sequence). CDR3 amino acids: CAMERGQELHEQYF. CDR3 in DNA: TGTGCCATGGAGAGGGGACAGGAATTGCACGAGCAGTACTTC.

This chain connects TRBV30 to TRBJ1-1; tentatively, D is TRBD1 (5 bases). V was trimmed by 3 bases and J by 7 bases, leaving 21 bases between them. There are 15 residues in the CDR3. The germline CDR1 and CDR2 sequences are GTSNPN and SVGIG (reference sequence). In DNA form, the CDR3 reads TGTGCCTGGAGGTGGGCAGGGACGGGGGTAGGTGAAGCTTTCTTT. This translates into CAWRWAGTGVGEAFF.

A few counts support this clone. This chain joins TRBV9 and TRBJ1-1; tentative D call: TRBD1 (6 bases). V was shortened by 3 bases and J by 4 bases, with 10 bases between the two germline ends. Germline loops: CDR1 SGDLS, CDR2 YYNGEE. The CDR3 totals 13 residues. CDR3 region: CASSAGVGTEAFF. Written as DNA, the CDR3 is TGTGCCAGCAGCGCAGGGGTAGGCACTGAAGCTTTCTTT.

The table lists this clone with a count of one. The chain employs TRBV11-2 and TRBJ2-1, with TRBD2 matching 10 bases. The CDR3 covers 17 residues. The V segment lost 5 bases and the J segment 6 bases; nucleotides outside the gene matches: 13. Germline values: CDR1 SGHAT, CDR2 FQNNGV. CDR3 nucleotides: TGTGCCAGCAGCACGAACCCCCTAGCGGGAGATCTCAATGAGCAGTTCTTC. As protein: CASSTNPLAGDLNEQFF.

CDR3 sequence reads: CASSPVGTSGINEQFF. Written as DNA, the CDR3 is TGTGCCAGCAGCCCTGTAGGGACTAGCGGGATTAATGAGCAGTTCTTC. The chain employs TRBV5-4 and TRBJ2-1, with TRBD2 matching 13 bases. The CDR3 sequence is 16 residues long. Germline CDR1 and CDR2: SGHNT and YYREEE (reference sequence). Trimming at V came to 4 bases and at J to 7 bases, leaving 8 bases not matched to a gene.

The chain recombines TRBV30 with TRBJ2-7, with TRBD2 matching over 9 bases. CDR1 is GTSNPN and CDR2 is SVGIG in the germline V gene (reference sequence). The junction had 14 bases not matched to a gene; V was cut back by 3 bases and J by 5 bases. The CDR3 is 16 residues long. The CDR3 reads CAWRVSRASGTNEQYF. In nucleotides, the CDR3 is TGTGCCTGGAGGGTGTCGAGGGCTAGCGGGACCAACGAGCAGTACTTC.

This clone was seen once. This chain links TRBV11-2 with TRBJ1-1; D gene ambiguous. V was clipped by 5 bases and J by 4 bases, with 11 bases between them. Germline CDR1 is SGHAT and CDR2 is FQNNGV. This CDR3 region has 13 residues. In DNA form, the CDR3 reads TGTGCCAGCAGCCTTAAGATCGGCACTGAAGCTTTCTTT. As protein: CASSLKIGTEAFF.

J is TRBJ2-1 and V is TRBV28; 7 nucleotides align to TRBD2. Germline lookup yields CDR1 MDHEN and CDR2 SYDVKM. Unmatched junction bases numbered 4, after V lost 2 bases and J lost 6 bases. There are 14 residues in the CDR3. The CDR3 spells CASSLGREINEQFF. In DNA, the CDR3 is TGTGCCAGCAGTTTAGGGCGGGAGATCAATGAGCAGTTCTTC. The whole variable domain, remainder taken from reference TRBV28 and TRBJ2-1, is DVKVTQSSRYLVKRTGEKVFLECVQDMDHENMFWYRQDPGLGLRLIYFSYDVKMKEKGDIPEGYSVSREKKERFSLILESASTNQTSMYLCASSLGREINEQFFGPGTRLTVL.

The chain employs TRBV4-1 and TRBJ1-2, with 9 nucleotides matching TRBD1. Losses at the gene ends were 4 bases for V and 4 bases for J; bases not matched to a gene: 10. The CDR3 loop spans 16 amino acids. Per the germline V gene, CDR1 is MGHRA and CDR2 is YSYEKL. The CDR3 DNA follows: TGCGCCAGCAGCCCCTGGGACAGGGCGGTTGGCTATGGCTACACCTTC. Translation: CASSPWDRAVGYGYTF.

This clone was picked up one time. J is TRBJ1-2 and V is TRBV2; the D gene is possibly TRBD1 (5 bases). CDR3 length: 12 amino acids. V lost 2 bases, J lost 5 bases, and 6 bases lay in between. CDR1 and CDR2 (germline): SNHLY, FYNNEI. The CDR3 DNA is TGTGCCAGCAGTGAAACAGGTTATGGCTACACCTTC. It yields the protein CASSETGYGYTF.

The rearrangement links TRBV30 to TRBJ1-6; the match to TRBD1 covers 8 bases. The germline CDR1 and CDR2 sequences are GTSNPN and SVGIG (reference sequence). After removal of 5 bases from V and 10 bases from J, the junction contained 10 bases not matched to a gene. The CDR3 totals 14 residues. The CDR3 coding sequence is TGTGCCTGGGCAGGGGGCCGCTTTACCTCACCCCTCCACTTT. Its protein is CAWAGGRFTSPLHF.

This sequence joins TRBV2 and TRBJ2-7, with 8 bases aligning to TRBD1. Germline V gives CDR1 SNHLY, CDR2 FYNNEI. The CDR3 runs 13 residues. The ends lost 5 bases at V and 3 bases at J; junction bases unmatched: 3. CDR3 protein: CASSSTGVYEQYF. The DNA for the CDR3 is TGTGCCAGCAGTTCGACAGGGGTCTACGAGCAGTACTTC.

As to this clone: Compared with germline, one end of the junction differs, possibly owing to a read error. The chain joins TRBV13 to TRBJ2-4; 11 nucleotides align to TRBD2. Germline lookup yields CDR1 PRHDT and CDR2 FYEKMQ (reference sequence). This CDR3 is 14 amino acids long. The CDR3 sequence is CASRLAGGKNIQYF. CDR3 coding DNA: TGTGCCAGCAGGTTAGCGGGAGGGAAAAACATTCAGTACTTC.

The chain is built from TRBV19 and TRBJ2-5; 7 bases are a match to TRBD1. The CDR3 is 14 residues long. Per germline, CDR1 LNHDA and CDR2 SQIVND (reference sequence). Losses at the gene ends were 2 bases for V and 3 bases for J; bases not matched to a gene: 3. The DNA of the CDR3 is TGTGCCAGTAGTATATTTCAGGGGGAAGAGACCCAGTACTTC. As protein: CASSIFQGEETQYF.

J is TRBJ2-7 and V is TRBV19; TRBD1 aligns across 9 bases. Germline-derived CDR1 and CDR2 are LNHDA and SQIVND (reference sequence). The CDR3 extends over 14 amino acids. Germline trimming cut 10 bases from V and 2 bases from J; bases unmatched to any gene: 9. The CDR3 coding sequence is TGTGCCACGGGTTTGACAGGGGGGCCCTACGAGCAGTACTTC. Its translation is CATGLTGGPYEQYF.

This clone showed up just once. The CDR3 coding sequence is TGTGCCAGCAGTTATTCGGGGGGCCATCAGCCCCAGCATTTT. Its protein is CASSYSGGHQPQHF. J is TRBJ1-5 and V is TRBV6-5; TRBD1 might be the D (6 bases). CDR1 is MNHEY, CDR2 SVGAGI, per germline. V was shortened by 3 bases and J by 5 bases, with 11 bases between the two germline ends. The CDR3 has 14 amino acids.